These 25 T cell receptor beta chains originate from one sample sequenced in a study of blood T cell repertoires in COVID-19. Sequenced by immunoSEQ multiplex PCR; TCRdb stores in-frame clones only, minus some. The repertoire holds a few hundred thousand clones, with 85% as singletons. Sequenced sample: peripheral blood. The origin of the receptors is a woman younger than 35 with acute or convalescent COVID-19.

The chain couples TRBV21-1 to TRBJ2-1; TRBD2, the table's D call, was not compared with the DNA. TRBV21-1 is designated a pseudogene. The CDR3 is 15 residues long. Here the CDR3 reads CASSALAGNYNEQFF. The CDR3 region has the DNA TGTGCCAGCAGCGCACTAGCGGGGAACTACAATGAGCAGTTCTTC.

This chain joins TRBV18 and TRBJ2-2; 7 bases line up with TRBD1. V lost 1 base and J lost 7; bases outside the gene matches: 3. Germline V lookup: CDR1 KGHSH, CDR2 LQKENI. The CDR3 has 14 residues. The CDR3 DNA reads TGTGCCAGCTCACCACGGGACAGCCACGGGGAGCTGTTTTTT. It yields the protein CASSPRDSHGELFF.

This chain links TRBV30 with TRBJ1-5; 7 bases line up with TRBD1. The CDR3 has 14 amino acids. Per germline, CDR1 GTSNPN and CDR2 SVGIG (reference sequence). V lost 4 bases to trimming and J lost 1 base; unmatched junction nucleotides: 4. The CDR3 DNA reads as TGTGCCTGGACTCCAGGGGGGAGCAATCAGCCCCAGCATTTT. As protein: CAWTPGGSNQPQHF.

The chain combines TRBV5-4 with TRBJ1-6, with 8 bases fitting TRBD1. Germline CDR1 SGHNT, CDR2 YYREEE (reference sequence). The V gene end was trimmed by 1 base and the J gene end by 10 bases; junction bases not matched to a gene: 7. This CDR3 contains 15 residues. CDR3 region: CASSLTGTGDSPLHF. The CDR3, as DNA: TGTGCCAGCAGCTTGACCGGGACAGGAGACTCACCCCTCCACTTT.

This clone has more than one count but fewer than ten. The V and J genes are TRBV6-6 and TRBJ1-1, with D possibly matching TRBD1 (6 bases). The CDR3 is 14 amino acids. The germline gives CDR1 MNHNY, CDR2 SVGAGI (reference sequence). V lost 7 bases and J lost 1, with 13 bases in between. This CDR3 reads CASTLRGANTEAFF. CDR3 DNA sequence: TGTGCCAGCACCCTGCGGGGGGCGAACACTGAAGCTTTCTTT.

The CDR3 protein is CATNTLYSNQPQHF. CDR3 sequence (DNA): TGTGCCACTAATACCTTGTATAGCAATCAGCCCCAGCATTTT. The chain links TRBV6-4 to TRBJ1-5; D unclear. The CDR3 spans 14 residues. The V end was cut by 10 bases, the J end by 0 bases, with 13 bases between. The germline V gene has CDR1 MRHNA and CDR2 SNTAGT.

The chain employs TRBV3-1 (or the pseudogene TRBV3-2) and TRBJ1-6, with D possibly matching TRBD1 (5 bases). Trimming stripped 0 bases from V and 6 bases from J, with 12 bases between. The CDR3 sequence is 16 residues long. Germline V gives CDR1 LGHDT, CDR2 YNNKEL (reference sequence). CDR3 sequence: CASSQDRRDSNSPLHF. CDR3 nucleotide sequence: TGTGCCAGCAGCCAAGATCGACGTGACAGTAATTCACCCCTCCACTTT.

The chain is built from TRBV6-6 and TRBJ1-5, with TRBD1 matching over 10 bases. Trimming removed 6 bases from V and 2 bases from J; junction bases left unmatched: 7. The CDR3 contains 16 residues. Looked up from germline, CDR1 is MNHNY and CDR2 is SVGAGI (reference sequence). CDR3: CASSFGTGDGNQPQHF. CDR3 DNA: TGTGCCAGCAGCTTCGGGACAGGGGACGGCAATCAGCCCCAGCATTTT.

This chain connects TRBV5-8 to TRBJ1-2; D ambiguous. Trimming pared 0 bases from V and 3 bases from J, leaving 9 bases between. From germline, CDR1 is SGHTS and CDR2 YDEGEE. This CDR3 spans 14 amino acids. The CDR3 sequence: CASSLVRTYYGYTF. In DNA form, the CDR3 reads TGTGCCAGCAGCTTGGTCAGGACTTACTATGGCTACACCTTC. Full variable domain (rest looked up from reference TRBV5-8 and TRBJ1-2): EAGVTQSPTHLIKTRGQQATLRCSPISGHTSVYWYQQALGLGLQFLLWYDEGEERNRGNFPPRFSGRQFPNYSSELNVNALELEDSALYLCASSLVRTYYGYTFGSGTRLTVV.

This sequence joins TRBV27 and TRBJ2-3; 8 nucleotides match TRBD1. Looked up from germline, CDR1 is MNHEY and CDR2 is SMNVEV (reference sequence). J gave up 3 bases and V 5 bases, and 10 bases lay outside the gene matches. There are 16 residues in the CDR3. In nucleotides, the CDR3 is TGTGCCAGCAGTCTTGGACAGGGCCGAAGAACAGATACGCAGTATTTT. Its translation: CASSLGQGRRTDTQYF.

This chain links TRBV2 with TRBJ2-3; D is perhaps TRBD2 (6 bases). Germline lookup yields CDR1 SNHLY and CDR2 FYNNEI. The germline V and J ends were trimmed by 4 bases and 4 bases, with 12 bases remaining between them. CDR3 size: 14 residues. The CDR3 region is CASSGGLPPDTQYF. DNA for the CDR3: TGTGCCAGCAGTGGGGGACTTCCACCAGATACGCAGTATTTT.

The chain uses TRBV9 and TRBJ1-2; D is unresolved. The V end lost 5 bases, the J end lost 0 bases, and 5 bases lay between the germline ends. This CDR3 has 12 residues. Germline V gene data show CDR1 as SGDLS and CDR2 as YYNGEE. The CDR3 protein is CASSTANYGYTF. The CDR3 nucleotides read TGTGCCAGCAGTACAGCTAACTATGGCTACACCTTC.

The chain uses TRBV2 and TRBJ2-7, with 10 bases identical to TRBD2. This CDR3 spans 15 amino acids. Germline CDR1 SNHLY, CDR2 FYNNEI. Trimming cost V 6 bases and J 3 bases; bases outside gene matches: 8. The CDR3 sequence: CASRQGLAGVYEQYF. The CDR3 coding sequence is TGTGCCAGCAGACAAGGCCTAGCGGGAGTCTACGAGCAGTACTTC.

The CDR3 is CASSPRTGGPQETQYF. DNA of the CDR3: TGTGCCAGCAGCCCACGGACAGGTGGGCCCCAAGAGACCCAGTACTTC. The chain recombines TRBV9 with TRBJ2-5; TRBD1 matches at 7 bases. Trimming cost V 4 bases and J 1 base; bases outside gene matches: 10. The CDR3 contains 16 residues. The germline V gene encodes CDR1 SGDLS and CDR2 YYNGEE.

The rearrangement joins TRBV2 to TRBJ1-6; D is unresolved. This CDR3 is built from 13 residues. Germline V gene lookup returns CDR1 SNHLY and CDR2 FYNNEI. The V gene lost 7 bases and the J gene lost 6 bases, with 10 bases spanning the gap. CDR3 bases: TGTGCCAGCAAAAGCGGAACTAATTCACCCCTCCACTTT. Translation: CASKSGTNSPLHF. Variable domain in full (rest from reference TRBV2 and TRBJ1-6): EPEVTQTPSHQVTQMGQEVILRCVPISNHLYFYWYRQILGQKVEFLVSFYNNEISEKSEIFDDQFSVERPDGSNFTLKIRSTKLEDSAMYFCASKSGTNSPLHFGNGTRLTVT.

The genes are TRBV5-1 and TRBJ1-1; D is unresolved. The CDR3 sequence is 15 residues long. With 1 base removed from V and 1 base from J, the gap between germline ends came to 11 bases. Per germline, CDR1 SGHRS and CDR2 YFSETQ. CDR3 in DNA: TGCGCCAGCAGCTTGAGGGCGGGCAGGAACACTGAAGCTTTCTTT. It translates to CASSLRAGRNTEAFF.

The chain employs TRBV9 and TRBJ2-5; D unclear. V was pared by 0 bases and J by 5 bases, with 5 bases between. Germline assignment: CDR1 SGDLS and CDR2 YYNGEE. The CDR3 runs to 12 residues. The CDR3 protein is CASSVDRETQYF. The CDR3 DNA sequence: TGTGCCAGCAGCGTAGACCGGGAGACCCAGTACTTC.

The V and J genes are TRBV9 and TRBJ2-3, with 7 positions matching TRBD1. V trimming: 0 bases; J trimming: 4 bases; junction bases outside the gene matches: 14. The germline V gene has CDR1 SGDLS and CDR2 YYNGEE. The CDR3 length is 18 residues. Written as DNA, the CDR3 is TGTGCCAGCAGCGTAGAAGAGTGGGGAAACAGGGGCGCAGATACGCAGTATTTT. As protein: CASSVEEWGNRGADTQYF.

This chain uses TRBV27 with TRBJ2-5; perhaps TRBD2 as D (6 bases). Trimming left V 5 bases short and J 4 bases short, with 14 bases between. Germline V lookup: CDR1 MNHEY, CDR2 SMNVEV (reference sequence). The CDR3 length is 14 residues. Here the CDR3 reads CASSPSGGRETQYF. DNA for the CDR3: TGTGCCAGCAGTCCCTCCGGGGGACGAGAGACCCAGTACTTC.

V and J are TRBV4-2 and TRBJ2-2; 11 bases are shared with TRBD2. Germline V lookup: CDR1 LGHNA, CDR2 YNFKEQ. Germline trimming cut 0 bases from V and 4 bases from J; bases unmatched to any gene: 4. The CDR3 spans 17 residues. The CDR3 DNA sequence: TGTGCCAGCAGCCAAGATCCCCTAGCGGGAGGCACCGGGGAGCTGTTTTTT. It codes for CASSQDPLAGGTGELFF.

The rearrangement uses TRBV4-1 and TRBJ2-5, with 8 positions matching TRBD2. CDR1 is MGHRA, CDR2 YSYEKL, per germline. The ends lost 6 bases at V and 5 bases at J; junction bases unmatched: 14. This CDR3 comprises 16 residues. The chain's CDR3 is CASRDPSGSPGETQYF. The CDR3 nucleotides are TGCGCCAGCAGGGACCCTAGCGGGTCTCCCGGGGAGACCCAGTACTTC.

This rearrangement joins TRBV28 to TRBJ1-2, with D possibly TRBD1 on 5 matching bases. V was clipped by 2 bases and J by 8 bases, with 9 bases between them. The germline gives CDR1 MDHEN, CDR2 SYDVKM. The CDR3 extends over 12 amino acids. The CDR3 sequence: CASSLGGLGYTF. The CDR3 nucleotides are TGTGCCAGCAGTTTAGGGGGGTTGGGCTACACCTTC.

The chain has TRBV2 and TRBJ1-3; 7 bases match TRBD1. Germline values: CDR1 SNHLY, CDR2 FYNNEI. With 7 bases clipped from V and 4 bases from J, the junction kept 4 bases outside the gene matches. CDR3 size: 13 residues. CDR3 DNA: TGTGCCAGCAAGACAGGGAGCGGAAACACCATATATTTT. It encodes CASKTGSGNTIYF. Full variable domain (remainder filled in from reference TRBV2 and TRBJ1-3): EPEVTQTPSHQVTQMGQEVILRCVPISNHLYFYWYRQILGQKVEFLVSFYNNEISEKSEIFDDQFSVERPDGSNFTLKIRSTKLEDSAMYFCASKTGSGNTIYFGEGSWLTVV.

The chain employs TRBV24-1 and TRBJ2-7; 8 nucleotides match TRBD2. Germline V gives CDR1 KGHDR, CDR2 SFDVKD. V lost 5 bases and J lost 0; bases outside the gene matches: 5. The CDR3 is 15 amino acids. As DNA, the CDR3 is TGTGCCACCAGTGCCCTAGCGGGCAGCTCCTACGAGCAGTACTTC. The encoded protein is CATSALAGSSYEQYF.

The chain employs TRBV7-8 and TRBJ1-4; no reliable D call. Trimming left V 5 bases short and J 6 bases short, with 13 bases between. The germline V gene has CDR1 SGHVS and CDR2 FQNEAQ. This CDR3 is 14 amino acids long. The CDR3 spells CASSPTSYDEKLFF. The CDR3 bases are TGTGCCAGCAGCCCAACTTCGTATGATGAAAAACTGTTTTTT.